Presented here are 18 T cell receptor beta chains from one specimen sequenced in a study of CD8 T cells in Susac syndrome. When the RNA was reverse transcribed, random hexamers were used with an input of roughly 0.5 to 1 ug. TCRdb independently ran MiXCR on the immunoSEQ multiplex PCR reads; one entry per CDR3 protein. The sample consists of roughly 400,000 distinct CDR3 sequences, more than 70% of them appearing once. The sequencing sample was made of CD8+ T cells from PBMCs. Receptor source: a human donor with multiple sclerosis.

V gene TRBV5-6 combines with J gene TRBJ2-7, with 10 nucleotides matching TRBD1. CDR3 size: 15 residues. The V gene's germline CDR1 is SGHDT and CDR2 YYEEEE. Trimming cost V 7 bases and J 4 bases; bases outside gene matches: 11. This CDR3 reads CASQWGTGVAYEQYF. Here the CDR3 DNA reads TGTGCCAGCCAATGGGGGACAGGGGTCGCGTACGAGCAGTACTTC.

This chain links TRBV15 with TRBJ2-1; maybe TRBD1 (5 bases). With 0 bases removed from V and 6 bases from J, the gap between germline ends came to 12 bases. CDR3 size: 15 residues. Per germline, CDR1 LNHNV and CDR2 YYDKDF (reference sequence). The CDR3 region is CATSRDLGVSNEQFF. The CDR3 region has the DNA TGTGCCACCAGCAGAGATCTAGGGGTAAGCAATGAGCAGTTCTTC.

The chain employs TRBV5-4 and TRBJ2-1, with 8 bases matching TRBD2. The CDR3 sequence is 11 residues long. After removal of 3 bases from V and 13 bases from J, the junction contained 3 bases not matched to a gene. The germline gives CDR1 SGHNT, CDR2 YYREEE (reference sequence). The CDR3 sequence is CASSYSGAQFF. CDR3 nucleotides: TGTGCCAGCAGCTATAGCGGGGCACAGTTCTTC.

The rearrangement links TRBV5-1 to TRBJ1-1; tentative D call: TRBD1 (5 bases). V was cut by 4 bases and J by 1 base, with 20 bases left in between. This CDR3 spans 17 amino acids. Germline V gene data show CDR1 as SGHRS and CDR2 as YFSETQ. CDR3 loop: CASSISSGTERNTEAFF. DNA of the CDR3: TGCGCCAGCAGCATCTCATCAGGGACGGAACGGAACACTGAAGCTTTCTTT.

The CDR3: CASSHQTGGVTEAFF. DNA of the CDR3: TGCGCCAGCAGCCACCAGACAGGGGGCGTCACTGAAGCTTTCTTT. The chain has TRBV4-1 and TRBJ1-1; 10 nucleotides match TRBD1. V lost 3 bases to trimming and J lost 4 bases; unmatched junction nucleotides: 5. CDR3 length equals 15 residues. From germline, CDR1 is MGHRA and CDR2 YSYEKL.

The gene calls are TRBV11-1 and TRBJ2-7, with TRBD1 identical over 7 bases. The CDR3 is 16 amino acids. The V and J ends lost 0 bases and 0 bases, in that order; junction bases with no gene match: 5. Germline values: CDR1 SGHAT, CDR2 FQDESV (reference sequence). For the CDR3, the DNA is TGTGCCAGCAGCTTAGCAACAGGGGAGAGCTCCTACGAGCAGTACTTC. This gives the protein CASSLATGESSYEQYF.

V gene TRBV29-1 combines with J gene TRBJ2-7, with 8 bases aligning to TRBD1. The CDR3 is 13 residues long. Germline values: CDR1 SQVTM, CDR2 ANQGSEA. Unmatched junction bases numbered 4, after V lost 4 bases and J lost 2 bases. The CDR3 protein is CSVVRTGPYEQYF. DNA of the CDR3: TGCAGCGTTGTTCGGACAGGGCCCTACGAGCAGTACTTC.

This clonotype occurred once. The rearrangement links TRBV19 to TRBJ2-2; D not resolved. Trimming shortened V by 7 bases and J by 7 bases, and 10 bases separated the two germline ends. The germline V gene encodes CDR1 LNHDA and CDR2 SQIVND (reference sequence). The CDR3 runs to 12 residues. The CDR3 nucleotides read TGTGCCAGTAATCAGCAAATCGGGGAGCTGTTTTTT. This translates into CASNQQIGELFF.

This chain connects TRBV19 to TRBJ1-1, with 7 nucleotides matching TRBD1. J lost 8 bases, V lost 5 bases, and 5 bases had no gene match. This CDR3 is 12 amino acids long. Looked up from germline, CDR1 is LNHDA and CDR2 is SQIVND (reference sequence). The CDR3: CASSSQGTEAFF. The CDR3 DNA reads TGTGCCAGTAGTTCACAGGGGACCGAAGCTTTCTTT. Drawing the rest from reference TRBV19 and TRBJ1-1, the complete variable domain is DGGITQSPKYLFRKEGQNVTLSCEQNLNHDAMYWYRQDPGQGLRLIYYSQIVNDFQKGDIAEGYSVSREKKESFPLTVTSAQKNPTAFYLCASSSQGTEAFFGQGTRLTVV.

V usage is TRBV12-3 or TRBV12-4 and J usage is TRBJ1-1; D ambiguous. The CDR3 consists of 12 residues. Trimming stripped 3 bases from V and 7 bases from J, with 9 bases between. CDR3 sequence (DNA): TGTGCCAGCAGTTTGGGGATGCTTGAAGCTTTCTTT. Its translation: CASSLGMLEAFF.

This clonotype was observed a handful of times. This chain links TRBV6-1 with TRBJ1-2, with 7 bases identical to TRBD1. The junction had 8 bases not matched to a gene; V was cut back by 10 bases and J by 12 bases. The germline gives CDR1 MNHNS, CDR2 SASEGT. This CDR3 has 10 amino acids. The DNA for the CDR3 is TGTGCCACGGGACAGACTTATGACACCTTC. Translation gives CATGQTYDTF.

V usage is TRBV4-1 and J usage is TRBJ2-3, with TRBD2 as a possible D gene (6 bases). Deletions cut 2 bases from V and 1 base from J, with 10 bases between. The CDR3 is 15 residues long. Germline CDR1 reads MGHRA; CDR2 reads YSYEKL. CDR3 sequence: CASSQYPSGTDTQYF. The CDR3 DNA sequence: TGCGCCAGCAGCCAATACCCTAGCGGCACAGATACGCAGTATTTT.

V gene TRBV7-2 combines with J gene TRBJ2-1, with D possibly matching TRBD1 (6 bases). The CDR3 loop spans 17 amino acids. Per the germline V gene, CDR1 is SGHTA and CDR2 is FQGNSA. V shed 1 base and J shed 4 bases, with 17 bases lying between them. The CDR3 DNA reads TGTGCCAGCAGCTTAGTGCCCTGGACAGATCGATACAATGAGCAGTTCTTC. It yields the protein CASSLVPWTDRYNEQFF. Looking up the rest from reference TRBV7-2 and TRBJ2-1 gives the full variable domain: GAGVSQSPSNKVTEKGKDVELRCDPISGHTALYWYRQSLGQGLEFLIYFQGNSAPDKSGLPSDRFSAERTGGSVSTLTIQRTQQEDSAVYLCASSLVPWTDRYNEQFFGPGTRLTVL.

This chain links TRBV13 with TRBJ2-6, with D perhaps matching TRBD2 (6 bases). This CDR3 comprises 16 residues. Germline CDR1 reads PRHDT; CDR2 reads FYEKMQ (reference sequence). The V gene lost 5 bases and the J gene lost 0 bases, with 11 bases spanning the gap. CDR3 amino acids: CASSHDSGSGANVLTF. The CDR3 region has the DNA TGTGCCAGCAGCCACGATAGCGGCTCTGGGGCCAACGTCCTGACTTTC.

This clonotype appeared a few times. This rearrangement joins TRBV25-1 to TRBJ2-3; possibly TRBD1 for D (5 bases). V lost 0 bases and J 2 bases, leaving 12 bases between the germline ends. Germline-derived CDR1 and CDR2 are MGHDK and SYGVNS. The CDR3 contains 16 residues. The CDR3 spells CASSEYFPGATDTQYF. CDR3 nucleotide sequence: TGTGCCAGCAGTGAATATTTTCCTGGGGCCACAGATACGCAGTATTTT.

The chain has TRBV12-3 or TRBV12-4 and TRBJ2-3; TRBD2 might be the D (6 bases). This CDR3 has 15 residues. V was shortened by 2 bases and J by 10 bases, with 19 bases between the two germline ends. CDR3 residues: CASSLTSWDRGAQYF. Here the CDR3 DNA reads TGTGCCAGCAGTTTAACTAGCTGGGATCGTGGTGCGCAGTATTTT.

This clonotype was seen a single time. The chain carries TRBV30 and TRBJ2-3; D gene unclear. Germline CDR1 reads GTSNPN; CDR2 reads SVGIG (reference sequence). The CDR3 runs 17 residues. V was pared by 0 bases and J by 4 bases, with 20 bases between. CDR3 nucleotide sequence: TGTGCCTGGAGTGTACCCATCCAGGACCCACTCCCAGATACGCAGTATTTT. This codes for CAWSVPIQDPLPDTQYF.

The rearrangement uses TRBV30 and TRBJ1-3; 7 nucleotides line up with TRBD1. The CDR3 extends over 17 amino acids. The germline V gene has CDR1 GTSNPN and CDR2 SVGIG (reference sequence). V shed 5 bases, J shed 3 bases, and the junction held 16 bases outside the gene matches. The chain's CDR3 is CAWLVGGQVARGNTIYF. DNA for the CDR3: TGTGCCTGGCTGGTCGGCGGACAGGTTGCCCGTGGAAACACCATATATTTT.